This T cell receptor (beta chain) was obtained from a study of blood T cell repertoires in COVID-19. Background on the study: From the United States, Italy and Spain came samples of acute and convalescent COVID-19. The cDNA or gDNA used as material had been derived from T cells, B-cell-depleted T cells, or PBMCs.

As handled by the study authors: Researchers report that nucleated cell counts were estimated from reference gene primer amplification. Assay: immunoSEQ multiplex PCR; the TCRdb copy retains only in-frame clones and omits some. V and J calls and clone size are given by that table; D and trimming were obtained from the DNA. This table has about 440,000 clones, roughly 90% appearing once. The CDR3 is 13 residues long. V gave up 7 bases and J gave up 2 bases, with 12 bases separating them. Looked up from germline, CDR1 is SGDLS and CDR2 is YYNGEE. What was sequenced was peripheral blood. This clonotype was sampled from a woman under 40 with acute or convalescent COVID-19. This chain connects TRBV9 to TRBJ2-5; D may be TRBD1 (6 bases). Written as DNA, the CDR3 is TGTGCCAGCGGGGGCCAGGGGCAAGAGACCCAGTACTTC. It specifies CASGGQGQETQYF.